A single sample gave rise to the 10 T cell receptor beta chains below, sequenced in a study of T cells in Graves' hyperthyroidism and ophthalmopathy. The TCR beta CDR3 regions underwent amplification using RNA transcripts as the source. In the first-round RT-PCR of the TCR CDR3, the HTBI primer set was used. TCRdb re-derived calls from the multiplex PCR reads in MiXCR, one entry per CDR3 protein. The data contain hundreds of thousands of distinct CDR3 sequences, over 35% of them singletons. The sequenced material came from blood. The receptors come from a man aged 18 to 29 with Graves' hyperthyroidism.

Only a few counts were recorded for this clonotype. The J gene is TRBJ2-5, the V gene TRBV9; 9 bases are shared with TRBD2. The germline gives CDR1 SGDLS, CDR2 YYNGEE. This CDR3 comprises 16 residues. Germline trimming cut 0 bases from V and 5 bases from J; bases unmatched to any gene: 8. The CDR3 coding sequence is TGTGCCAGCAGCGTAGGAATAGCGGGGGAAGTCGAGACCCAGTACTTC. This gives the protein CASSVGIAGEVETQYF.

A few counts support this clonotype. This chain joins TRBV5-1 and TRBJ1-2, with D perhaps matching TRBD1 (5 bases). The CDR3 extends over 13 amino acids. V was clipped by 4 bases and J by 8 bases, with 15 bases between them. Germline assignment: CDR1 SGHRS and CDR2 YFSETQ. In DNA, the CDR3 is TGCGCCAGCAGCCCTGGAGGGGATCTCGGCTACACCTTC. Protein sequence: CASSPGGDLGYTF.

V and J are TRBV20-1 and TRBJ2-7; 10 positions match TRBD1. The V gene's germline CDR1 is DFQATT and CDR2 SNEGSKA (reference sequence). V trimming: 6 bases; J trimming: 4 bases; junction bases outside the gene matches: 9. The CDR3 loop spans 14 amino acids. CDR3 region: CSADPGQGWYEQYF. DNA of the CDR3: TGCAGTGCCGATCCGGGACAGGGGTGGTACGAGCAGTACTTC.

This clonotype appeared many times. CDR3 region: CSSMATNTGELFF. CDR3 nucleotides: TGCAGCTCCATGGCCACTAACACCGGGGAGCTGTTTTTT. The V and J genes are TRBV29-1 and TRBJ2-2; D gene unclear. The CDR3 consists of 13 residues. Germline V gene data show CDR1 as SQVTM and CDR2 as ANQGSEA. Trimming shortened V by 8 bases and J by 2 bases, and 12 bases separated the two germline ends.

This clonotype was picked up one time. The V call is TRBV19, the J call TRBJ1-2, with D possibly being TRBD1 (6 bases). Germline V gives CDR1 LNHDA, CDR2 SQIVND (reference sequence). V lost 7 bases and J 12 bases, leaving 24 bases between the germline ends. CDR3 length equals 14 residues. For the CDR3, the DNA is TGTGCCAGTATCCCCAGGGGACGGGGGGAAGGCCACACCTTC. This gives the protein CASIPRGRGEGHTF.

This clonotype was recorded many times. The V gene is TRBV7-6, the J gene TRBJ2-7, with D possibly TRBD1 on 6 matching bases. From germline, CDR1 is SGHVS and CDR2 FNYEAQ. V shed 0 bases and J shed 2 bases, with 8 bases lying between them. The CDR3 has 14 amino acids. The CDR3 is CASSLAEGAYEQYF. CDR3 nucleotide sequence: TGTGCCAGCAGCTTAGCAGAGGGGGCCTACGAGCAGTACTTC. The full variable domain, in which reference TRBV7-6 and TRBJ2-7 provide the parts outside the CDR3, is GAGVSQSPRYKVTKRGQDVALRCDPISGHVSLYWYRQALGQGPEFLTYFNYEAQQDKSGLPNDRFSAERPEGSISTLTIQRTEQRDSAMYRCASSLAEGAYEQYFGPGTRLTVT.

This sequence joins TRBV7-3 and TRBJ2-2, with 8 bases matching TRBD1. V trimming: 5 bases; J trimming: 5 bases; junction bases outside the gene matches: 7. This CDR3 spans 15 amino acids. CDR1 and CDR2 from the germline V gene are SGHTA and FQGTGA. The CDR3 region has the DNA TGTGCCAGCAGCCTTCAGGGGGCGCGGACCGGGGAGCTGTTTTTT. Translation gives CASSLQGARTGELFF.

There are many counts of this clonotype. V usage is TRBV13 and J usage is TRBJ1-1; no definite D call. Trimming cost V 4 bases and J 7 bases, with 13 bases left between them. Germline assignment: CDR1 PRHDT and CDR2 FYEKMQ (reference sequence). The CDR3 is made up of 13 amino acids. CDR3 residues: CASSSRRHVEAFF. Here the CDR3 DNA reads TGTGCCAGCAGCTCCCGGCGACACGTTGAAGCTTTCTTT.

Notes on this clonotype: This clone may be a read error of a much larger clone one base away. The conserved closing phenylalanine or tryptophan is absent in this CDR3, likely reflecting a read error. This chain uses TRBV7-9 with TRBJ2-7; D is ambiguous. This CDR3 region has 15 residues. The V and J ends lost 3 bases and 4 bases respectively, with 16 bases between them. Per the germline V gene, CDR1 is SEHNR and CDR2 is FQNEAQ (reference sequence). The CDR3 protein is CASSLRETPQYEQYL. The CDR3 nucleotides read TGTGCCAGCAGCTTGCGAGAAACCCCCCAATACGAGCAGTACCTC.

This sequence joins TRBV5-6 and TRBJ1-5; D call uncertain. Trimming removed 4 bases from V and 9 bases from J, with 14 bases in between. Germline V gene sequence: CDR1 SGHDT, CDR2 YYEEEE. The CDR3 has 13 amino acids. The CDR3 DNA follows: TGTGCCAGCAGCGCCGAGGGCGGTTTGCCCCAGCATTTT. Translated, it gives CASSAEGGLPQHF.